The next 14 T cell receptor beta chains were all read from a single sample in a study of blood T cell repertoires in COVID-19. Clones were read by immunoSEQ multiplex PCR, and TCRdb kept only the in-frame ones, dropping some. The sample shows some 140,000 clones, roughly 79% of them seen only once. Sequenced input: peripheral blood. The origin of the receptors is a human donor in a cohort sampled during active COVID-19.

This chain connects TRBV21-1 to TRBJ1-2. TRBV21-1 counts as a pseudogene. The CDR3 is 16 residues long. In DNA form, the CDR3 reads TGTGCCAGCAGCAAAGCGCGGAGATCCGGCGTTTATGGCTACACCTTC. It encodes CASSKARRSGVYGYTF.

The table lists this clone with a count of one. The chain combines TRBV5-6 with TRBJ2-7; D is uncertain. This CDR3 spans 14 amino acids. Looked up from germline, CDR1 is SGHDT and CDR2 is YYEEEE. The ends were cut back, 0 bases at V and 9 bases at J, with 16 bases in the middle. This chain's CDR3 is CASSLGLEVNVQYF. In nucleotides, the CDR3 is TGTGCCAGCAGCTTGGGGCTAGAAGTCAACGTGCAGTACTTC.

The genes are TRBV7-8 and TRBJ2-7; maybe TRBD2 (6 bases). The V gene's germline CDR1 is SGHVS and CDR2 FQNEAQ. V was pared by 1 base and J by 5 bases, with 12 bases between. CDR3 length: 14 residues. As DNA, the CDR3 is TGTGCCAGCAGCTTAGGCAGGGAGGTCGACGAGCAGTACTTC. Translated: CASSLGREVDEQYF.

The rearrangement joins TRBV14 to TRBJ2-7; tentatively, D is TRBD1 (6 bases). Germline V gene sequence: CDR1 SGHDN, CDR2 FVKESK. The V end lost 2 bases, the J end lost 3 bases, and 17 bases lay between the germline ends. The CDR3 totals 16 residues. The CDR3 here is CASSQTTGMFVYEQYF. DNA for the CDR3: TGTGCCAGCAGCCAAACCACAGGGATGTTCGTCTACGAGCAGTACTTC.

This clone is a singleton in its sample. CDR3 sequence: CASSTGGSARAFF. Here the CDR3 DNA reads TGTGCCTCATCGACGGGGGGCAGCGCGCGGGCTTTCTTT. The chain joins TRBV30 to TRBJ1-1, with TRBD1 as a possible D gene (6 bases). The CDR3 totals 13 residues. Trimming pared 7 bases from V and 11 bases from J, leaving 23 bases between. Germline V gene data show CDR1 as GTSNPN and CDR2 as SVGIG (reference sequence).

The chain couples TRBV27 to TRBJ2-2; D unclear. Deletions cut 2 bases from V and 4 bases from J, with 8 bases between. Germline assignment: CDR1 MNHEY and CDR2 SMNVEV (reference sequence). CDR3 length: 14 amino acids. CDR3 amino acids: CASSLNAGTGELFF. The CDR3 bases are TGTGCCAGCAGTTTAAATGCAGGCACCGGGGAGCTGTTTTTT.

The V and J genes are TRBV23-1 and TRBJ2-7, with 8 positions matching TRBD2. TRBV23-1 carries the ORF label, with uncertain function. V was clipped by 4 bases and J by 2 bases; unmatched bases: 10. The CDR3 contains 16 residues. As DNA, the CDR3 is TGCGCCAGCAGTCGGCCCGGGGGGGCCCTGACCTACGAGCAGTACTTC. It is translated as CASSRPGGALTYEQYF.

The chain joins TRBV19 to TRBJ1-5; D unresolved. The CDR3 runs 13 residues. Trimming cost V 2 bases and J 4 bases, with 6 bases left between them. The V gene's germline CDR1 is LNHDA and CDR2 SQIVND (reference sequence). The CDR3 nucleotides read TGTGCCAGTAGTATAAGGGAGAATCAGCCCCAGCATTTT. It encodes CASSIRENQPQHF.

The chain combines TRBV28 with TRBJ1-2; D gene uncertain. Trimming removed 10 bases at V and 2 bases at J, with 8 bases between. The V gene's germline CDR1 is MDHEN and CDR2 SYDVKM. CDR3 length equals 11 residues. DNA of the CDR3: TGTGCCATCGAAGCAAACTATGGCTACACCTTC. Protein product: CAIEANYGYTF.

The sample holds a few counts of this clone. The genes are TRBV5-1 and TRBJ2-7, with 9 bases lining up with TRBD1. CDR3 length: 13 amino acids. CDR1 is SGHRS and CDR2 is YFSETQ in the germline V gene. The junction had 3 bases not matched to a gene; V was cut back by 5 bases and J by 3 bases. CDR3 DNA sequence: TGCGCCAGCAGTCGACAGGGGGACTACGAGCAGTACTTC. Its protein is CASSRQGDYEQYF.

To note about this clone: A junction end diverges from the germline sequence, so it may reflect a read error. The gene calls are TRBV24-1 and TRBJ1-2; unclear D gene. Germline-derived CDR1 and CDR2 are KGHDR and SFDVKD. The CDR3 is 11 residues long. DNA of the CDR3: TGTGCCACCAGTGATTTGCGCAGGCTTATCTTC. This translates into CATSDLRRLIF.

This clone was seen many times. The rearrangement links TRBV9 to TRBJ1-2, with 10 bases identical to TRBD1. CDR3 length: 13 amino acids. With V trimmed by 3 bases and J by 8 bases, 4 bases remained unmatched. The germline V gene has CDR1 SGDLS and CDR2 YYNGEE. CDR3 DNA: TGTGCCAGCAGCGCGGGGACAGGGGAGGGCTACACCTTC. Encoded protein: CASSAGTGEGYTF.

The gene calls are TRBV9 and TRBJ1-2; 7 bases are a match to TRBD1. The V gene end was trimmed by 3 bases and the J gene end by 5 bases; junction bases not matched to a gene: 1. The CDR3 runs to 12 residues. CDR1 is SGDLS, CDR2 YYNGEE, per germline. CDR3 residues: CASSEGAYGYTF. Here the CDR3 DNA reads TGTGCCAGCAGCGAGGGGGCTTATGGCTACACCTTC.

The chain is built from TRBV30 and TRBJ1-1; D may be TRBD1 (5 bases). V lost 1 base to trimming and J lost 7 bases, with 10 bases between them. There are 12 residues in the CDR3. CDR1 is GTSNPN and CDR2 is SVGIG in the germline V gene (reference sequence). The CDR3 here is CAWSASGVEAFF. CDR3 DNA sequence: TGTGCCTGGAGTGCGTCGGGGGTTGAAGCTTTCTTT.